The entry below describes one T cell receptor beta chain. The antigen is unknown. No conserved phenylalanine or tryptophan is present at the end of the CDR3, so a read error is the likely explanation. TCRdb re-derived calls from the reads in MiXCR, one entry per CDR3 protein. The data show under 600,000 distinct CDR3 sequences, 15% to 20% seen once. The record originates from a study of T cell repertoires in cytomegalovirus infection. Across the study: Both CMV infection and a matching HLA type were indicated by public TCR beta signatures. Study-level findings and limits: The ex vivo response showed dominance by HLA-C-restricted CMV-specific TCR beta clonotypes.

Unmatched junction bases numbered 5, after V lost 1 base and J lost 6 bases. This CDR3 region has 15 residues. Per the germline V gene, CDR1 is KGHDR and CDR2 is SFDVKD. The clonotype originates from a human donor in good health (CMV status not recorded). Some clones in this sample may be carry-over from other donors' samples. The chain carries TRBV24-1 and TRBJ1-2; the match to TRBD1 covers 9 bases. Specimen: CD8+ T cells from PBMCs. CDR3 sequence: CATSDFKTGGDGYTL. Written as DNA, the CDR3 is TGTGCCACCAGTGATTTTAAGACAGGGGGAGATGGCTACACCTTA.